A selection of T cell receptor beta chains follows, all from one sample in a study of shared clonotypes between healthy human individuals. Sequenced by immunoSEQ multiplex PCR; TCRdb stores in-frame clones only, minus some. The sample holds 730,000 or so clones, more than 70% seen once. The sample taken for sequencing was memory CD4+ T cells sorted from blood. All receptors come from a woman in her 30s in good health. CDR3s include the opening cysteine and the closing phenylalanine or tryptophan. The D gene is left open where the match is weak. Some rows mark clone size as missing; the rest say once, few, many or name a class of expanded clone.

v_gene	d_gene	abundance	j_gene	CDR3nt	CDR3aa
TRBV2	NA	many	TRBJ2-2	TGTGCCAGCATACCACTCGCGAACACCGGGGAGCTGTTTTTT	CASIPLANTGELFF
TRBV28	NA	NA	TRBJ2-3	TGTGCCAGCAGTTGGGCTCGCACAGATACGCAGTATTTT	CASSWARTDTQYF
TRBV14	NA	NA	TRBJ1-4	TGTGCCAGCAGCCCGACCGGAGGGGGAACCACTGAAAAACTGTTTTTT	CASSPTGGGTTEKLFF
TRBV7-2	NA	NA	TRBJ1-2	TGTGCCAGCAGCCCTCAGGGGATTTGGTATGGCTACACCTTC	CASSPQGIWYGYTF
TRBV27	NA	NA	TRBJ2-7	TGTGCCAGCAGCTACACCAACTCAGGCCTGCGAGAGCAGTACTTC	CASSYTNSGLREQYF
TRBV18	TRBD2	NA	TRBJ2-1	TGTGCCAGCTCACCACCGGGCAGGCTAGCGGGAAACAATGAGCAGTTCTTC	CASSPPGRLAGNNEQFF
TRBV2	NA	few	TRBJ2-2	TGTGCCAGCAGAGAGTCAACCGGGGGCACCGGGGAGCTGTTTTTT	CASRESTGGTGELFF
TRBV5-1	NA	NA	TRBJ2-3	TGCGCCAGCAGCTCGGGGGACGCAGATACGCAGTATTTT	CASSSGDADTQYF
TRBV4-1	TRBD1	once	TRBJ2-7	TGCGCCAGCAGCCAAATTCCGGGACAGGGATACGAGCAGTACTTC	CASSQIPGQGYEQYF
TRBV27	TRBD1	NA	TRBJ1-2	TGTGCCAGCAGTTTATCCATCGGGACAGGGGTTGGCTACACCTTC	CASSLSIGTGVGYTF
TRBV19	NA	NA	TRBJ2-7	TGTGCCAGTAGTATAGAGGAAAGCTACGAGCAGTACTTC	CASSIEESYEQYF
TRBV29-1	TRBD2	NA	TRBJ2-2	TGCAGCGCCGGCGGCTCCGGGACTAGCTTCGGCGGGGAGCTGTTTTTT	CSAGGSGTSFGGELFF
TRBV14	NA	NA	TRBJ2-5	TGTGCCAGCAGCCTCACGACGGGGTCTCAAGAGACCCAGTACTTC	CASSLTTGSQETQYF
TRBV19	TRBD1	NA	TRBJ1-2	TGTGCCAGTAGTACCGGACAGGGGACAATCTTTCATGGCTACACCTTC	CASSTGQGTIFHGYTF
TRBV18	TRBD2	NA	TRBJ2-4	TGTGCCAGCTCACCACGGAGCGGGGAAAAAAACATTCAGTACTTC	CASSPRSGEKNIQYF
TRBV7-9	NA	NA	TRBJ1-1	TGTGCCAGCAGCTTGATAGGGAACACTGAAGCTTTCTTT	CASSLIGNTEAFF
TRBV5-1	TRBD2	NA	TRBJ2-6	TGCGCCAGCAGCTTGCCAGGACAGGGCGGACTAGCGGAACCGTCTGGGGCCAACGTCCTGACTTTC	CASSLPGQGGLAEPSGANVLTF
TRBV7-2	NA	NA	TRBJ2-1	TGTGCCAGCAGTTTTGGGCAAAGGGAGCAGTTCTTC	CASSFGQREQFF
TRBV19	TRBD1	NA	TRBJ1-2	TGTGCCAGTAGTTGGGGACAGATCACTAACTATGGCTACACCTTC	CASSWGQITNYGYTF
TRBV5-5	TRBD1	NA	TRBJ1-2	TGTGCCAGCAGTACCCAGGGGGCACATGGCTACACCTTC	CASSTQGAHGYTF
TRBV5-1	TRBD2	NA	TRBJ2-1	TGCGCCAGCAGCTGGTCTAGCGGGGGCTACAATGAGCAGTTCTTC	CASSWSSGGYNEQFF
TRBV4-1	NA	NA	TRBJ1-2	TGCGCCAGCAGCCAAGATAAGAGGGCGGGGCGCAGTGATTATGGCTACACCTTC	CASSQDKRAGRSDYGYTF
TRBV19	TRBD1	NA	TRBJ2-5	TGTGCCAGTAGTATCCAAGCCGGGACAGGGCAAGAGACCCAGTACTTC	CASSIQAGTGQETQYF
TRBV29-1	NA	few	TRBJ2-1	TGCAGCGTGGCGCGGGATTACTATGGCGGGGATTACAATGAGCAGTTCTTC	CSVARDYYGGDYNEQFF
TRBV2	TRBD1	NA	TRBJ1-2	TGTGCCAGCACCCAATTGGGGACAGGCGTCCGTGGCTACACCTTC	CASTQLGTGVRGYTF
TRBV19	NA	NA	TRBJ2-5	TGTGCCAGTAGTATTCGTGACAGTGAGACCCAGTACTTC	CASSIRDSETQYF